The next 27 T cell receptor beta chains were all read from a single sample in a study of cytotoxic CD8 clonotypes in ibrutinib-treated CLL. TCRdb keeps only in-frame clones here, not all; method: immunoSEQ multiplex PCR. The sample includes more than 200,000 clones, 60% to 80% of them seen just once. The source was PBMCs, collected after 12 months of ibrutinib treatment. These receptors came from a human donor with chronic lymphocytic leukemia.

The chain carries TRBV29-1 and TRBJ2-5; D gene ambiguous. Trimming took off 3 bases at V and 1 base at J, with 15 bases between the two ends. The V gene's germline CDR1 is SQVTM and CDR2 ANQGSEA. The CDR3 has 15 amino acids. As DNA, the CDR3 is TGCAGCGTTGATTGGCGCCAGCCTGTCCAAGAGACCCAGTACTTC. It encodes CSVDWRQPVQETQYF.

This clone is termed medium-sized. The genes are TRBV4-2 and TRBJ2-1; 7 bases align to TRBD2. The V gene's germline CDR1 is LGHNA and CDR2 YNFKEQ. The CDR3 has 15 amino acids. J was trimmed by 8 bases and V by 1 base; bases with no gene match: 8. CDR3 residues: CASSQGTRDRDEQFF. In DNA, the CDR3 is TGTGCCAGCAGCCAAGGGACTAGGGACCGCGATGAGCAGTTCTTC.

In regard to this clone: One end of the junction varies from germline; a read error may be responsible. The genes are TRBV4-3 and TRBJ1-1, with D perhaps matching TRBD1 (6 bases). The CDR3 extends over 15 amino acids. The germline CDR1 and CDR2 sequences are LGHNA and YSLEER. The CDR3 loop is CASSQVGLRDTEAFF. The CDR3 DNA follows: TGCGCCAGCAGCCAAGTGGGTCTCCGGGACACCGAAGCTTTCTTT.

CDR3 amino acids: CASRWSDQPQHF. The CDR3 DNA follows: TGTGCCAGCAGGTGGTCGGATCAGCCCCAGCATTTT. The rearrangement links TRBV7-2 to TRBJ1-5; D unresolved. Germline V gene data show CDR1 as SGHTA and CDR2 as FQGNSA. The CDR3 has 12 amino acids. V lost 6 bases and J 5 bases, leaving 8 bases between the germline ends.

V gene TRBV30 combines with J gene TRBJ1-5, with D tentatively TRBD1 (5 bases). This CDR3 contains 13 residues. Trimming pared 3 bases from V and 6 bases from J, leaving 12 bases between. CDR1 and CDR2 (germline): GTSNPN, SVGIG (reference sequence). CDR3 coding DNA: TGTGCCTGGAGCGTCGGGGCGAGTCAGCCCCAGCATTTT. It encodes CAWSVGASQPQHF.

This chain joins TRBV18 and TRBJ2-4, with D perhaps matching TRBD1 or TRBD2 (5 bases each). The germline gives CDR1 KGHSH, CDR2 LQKENI. V was clipped by 2 bases and J by 0 bases, with 11 bases between them. This CDR3 is 16 amino acids long. The CDR3 protein is CASSPVGTLAKNIQYF. CDR3 coding DNA: TGTGCCAGCTCACCAGTGGGGACGCTAGCCAAAAACATTCAGTACTTC.

This chain joins TRBV5-1 and TRBJ2-5; D call uncertain. Trimming shortened V by 3 bases and J by 5 bases, and 14 bases separated the two germline ends. Germline lookup yields CDR1 SGHRS and CDR2 YFSETQ. The CDR3 loop spans 14 amino acids. CDR3 DNA: TGCGCCAGCAGCTGGGCAGGCTTCCAGGAGACCCAGTACTTC. Its translation is CASSWAGFQETQYF.

The rearrangement links TRBV2 to TRBJ2-5, with D possibly being TRBD1 (6 bases). The V gene's germline CDR1 is SNHLY and CDR2 FYNNEI. The CDR3 consists of 14 residues. V lost 0 bases and J 4 bases, leaving 9 bases between the germline ends. This CDR3 reads CASSEAWGLETQYF. CDR3 DNA sequence: TGTGCCAGCAGTGAAGCGTGGGGGCTAGAGACCCAGTACTTC.

V usage is TRBV6-5 and J usage is TRBJ2-7, with D possibly TRBD2 on 5 matching bases. V gave up 3 bases and J gave up 5 bases, with 17 bases separating them. Germline V lookup: CDR1 MNHEY, CDR2 SVGAGI. This CDR3 spans 15 amino acids. The CDR3 loop is CASSYDYHQPNEQYF. The CDR3 DNA reads as TGTGCCAGCAGTTATGACTATCATCAGCCCAACGAGCAGTACTTC.

CDR3 coding DNA: TGTGCCAGCAGCTTAGGGACAGGGGGAGGCGGGGAGCTGTTTTTT. Amino acids: CASSLGTGGGGELFF. The J gene is TRBJ2-2, the V gene TRBV11-2; 10 bases match TRBD1. This CDR3 region has 15 residues. V lost 1 base to trimming and J lost 7 bases; unmatched junction nucleotides: 3. Germline V gene sequence: CDR1 SGHAT, CDR2 FQNNGV.

This chain links TRBV6-1 with TRBJ1-5, with TRBD1 as a possible D gene (5 bases). From germline, CDR1 is MNHNS and CDR2 SASEGT. V lost 6 bases and J 2 bases, leaving 14 bases between the germline ends. The length of the CDR3 is 15 residues. The CDR3 nucleotides are TGTGCCAGCAGGCTCTTAGGGGATGGCAATCAGCCCCAGCATTTT. The encoded protein is CASRLLGDGNQPQHF.

This clone has just one count. The chain recombines TRBV6-4 with TRBJ1-2; D is unresolved. V was cut by 6 bases and J by 1 base, with 9 bases left in between. This CDR3 comprises 13 residues. Germline CDR1 is MRHNA and CDR2 is SNTAGT. The CDR3 bases are TGTGCCAGCAGCCCGACACTTAACTATGGCTACACCTTC. It translates to CASSPTLNYGYTF.

The V call is TRBV30, the J call TRBJ2-7, with D possibly called TRBD1 or TRBD2 (5 bases each). V was cut by 5 bases and J by 6 bases, with 23 bases left in between. The germline CDR1 and CDR2 sequences are GTSNPN and SVGIG (reference sequence). The length of the CDR3 is 15 residues. The CDR3 DNA follows: TGTGCCTGGGCCCCCTTCCCGGGACGGGGCCGCGAGCAGTACTTC. Translating gives CAWAPFPGRGREQYF.

This clone was seen a handful of times. This chain connects TRBV9 to TRBJ1-5; D unclear. Trimming left V 2 bases short and J 4 bases short, with 10 bases between. Germline CDR1 SGDLS, CDR2 YYNGEE. The CDR3 is 14 amino acids. In DNA, the CDR3 is TGTGCCAGCAGCGTCGGGGTACAGAATCAGCCCCAGCATTTT. It codes for CASSVGVQNQPQHF.

The V gene is TRBV6-5, the J gene TRBJ1-3; TRBD1 might be the D (5 bases). Deletions cut 6 bases from V and 0 bases from J, with 12 bases between. Germline V CDR1 and CDR2: MNHEY, SVGAGI. The CDR3 is made up of 15 amino acids. The DNA for the CDR3 is TGTGCCAGCAGGAGGGGAGGGAACTCTGGAAACACCATATATTTT. Translated, it gives CASRRGGNSGNTIYF.

This chain links TRBV5-1 with TRBJ1-4; no clear D gene. CDR3 length: 15 residues. Trimming left V 7 bases short and J 0 bases short, with 13 bases between. The germline V gene has CDR1 SGHRS and CDR2 YFSETQ. The CDR3 loop is CASSSGSATNEKLFF. DNA of the CDR3: TGCGCCAGCTCCTCGGGGAGTGCAACTAATGAAAAACTGTTTTTT. Combining the CDR3 with reference TRBV5-1 and TRBJ1-4 gives the whole variable domain KAGVTQTPRYLIKTRGQQVTLSCSPISGHRSVSWYQQTPGQGLQFLFEYFSETQRNKGNFPGRFSGRQFSNSRSEMNVSTLELGDSALYLCASSSGSATNEKLFFGSGTQLSVL.

The rearrangement joins TRBV10-3 to TRBJ1-4, with D maybe TRBD1 (6 bases). Germline V gives CDR1 ENHRY, CDR2 SYGVKD. CDR3 length: 13 amino acids. V shed 3 bases and J shed 6 bases, with 8 bases lying between them. CDR3 in DNA: TGTGCCATCAGTGAAGGGGGGGATGAAAAACTGTTTTTT. Amino acids: CAISEGGDEKLFF.

This chain uses TRBV6-5 with TRBJ2-1, with no clear D. There are 12 residues in the CDR3. Trimming left V 6 bases short and J 8 bases short, with 11 bases between. The germline CDR1 and CDR2 sequences are MNHEY and SVGAGI. CDR3 sequence: CASSPNGHEQFF. CDR3 in DNA: TGTGCCAGCAGCCCTAACGGCCATGAGCAGTTCTTC.

The chain employs TRBV19 and TRBJ1-2; D may be TRBD1 (5 bases). The CDR3 consists of 15 residues. Germline loops: CDR1 LNHDA, CDR2 SQIVND (reference sequence). V was clipped by 6 bases and J by 8 bases, with 22 bases between them. As DNA, the CDR3 is TGTGCCAGTAGACGGGGGAACAGCCTCCCTCGCGGCTACACCTTC. It is translated as CASRRGNSLPRGYTF.

The chain combines TRBV4-1 with TRBJ2-5; 11 bases agree with TRBD1. V lost 4 bases to trimming and J lost 1 base; unmatched junction nucleotides: 5. In germline, CDR1 is MGHRA, CDR2 YSYEKL. The CDR3 has 16 residues. The CDR3 protein is CASSRGQGAVQETQYF. The CDR3 nucleotides read TGCGCCAGCAGCCGAGGACAGGGGGCAGTCCAAGAGACCCAGTACTTC.

V usage is TRBV6-4 and J usage is TRBJ1-2, with 8 nucleotides matching TRBD1. J gave up 0 bases and V 6 bases, and 9 bases lay outside the gene matches. The CDR3 has 16 amino acids. The germline gives CDR1 MRHNA, CDR2 SNTAGT. The CDR3 here is CASSLRTGSANYGYTF. The CDR3 nucleotides read TGTGCCAGCAGCCTTAGGACAGGGTCCGCTAACTATGGCTACACCTTC.

This clone has just one count. The rearrangement joins TRBV7-2 to TRBJ2-5; 8 bases fit TRBD2. J lost 4 bases, V lost 2 bases, and 6 bases had no gene match. Germline assignment: CDR1 SGHTA and CDR2 FQGNSA. This CDR3 spans 15 amino acids. The CDR3 loop reads CASSLSGTRGETQYF. CDR3 DNA: TGTGCCAGCAGCTTATCCGGGACTAGGGGAGAGACCCAGTACTTC.

A few counts support this clone. The CDR3 region has the DNA TGTGCCAGCAGCGGCGCCGGGACAGCCTATGGCTACACCTTC. Translated, it gives CASSGAGTAYGYTF. This rearrangement joins TRBV9 to TRBJ1-2; TRBD1 agrees at 7 bases. Germline lookup yields CDR1 SGDLS and CDR2 YYNGEE. The CDR3 sequence is 14 residues long. The V segment lost 3 bases and the J segment 4 bases; nucleotides outside the gene matches: 6.

The V gene is TRBV19, the J gene TRBJ2-7; 10 bases agree with TRBD1. The CDR3 contains 16 residues. V shed 4 bases, J shed 4 bases, and the junction held 10 bases outside the gene matches. Germline CDR1 LNHDA, CDR2 SQIVND (reference sequence). The CDR3, as DNA: TGTGCCAGTAGTAAAACCGGGACAGGGGCCGGTTACGAGCAGTACTTC. It specifies CASSKTGTGAGYEQYF. Combining the CDR3 with reference TRBV19 and TRBJ2-7 gives the whole variable domain DGGITQSPKYLFRKEGQNVTLSCEQNLNHDAMYWYRQDPGQGLRLIYYSQIVNDFQKGDIAEGYSVSREKKESFPLTVTSAQKNPTAFYLCASSKTGTGAGYEQYFGPGTRLTVT.

This clone was counted once. V and J are TRBV5-1 and TRBJ2-3; no clear D gene. CDR1 and CDR2 (germline): SGHRS, YFSETQ. The length of the CDR3 is 15 residues. The germline V and J ends were trimmed by 7 bases and 2 bases, with 17 bases remaining between them. CDR3 DNA sequence: TGCGCCAGCGGCCCCGACGGATCCACCACAGATACGCAGTATTTT. Translation: CASGPDGSTTDTQYF.

The rearrangement joins TRBV20-1 to TRBJ1-4; D call uncertain. Trimming removed 4 bases from V and 7 bases from J, with 7 bases in between. The length of the CDR3 is 11 residues. Germline V gene sequence: CDR1 DFQATT, CDR2 SNEGSKA (reference sequence). CDR3 loop: CSATWSEKLFF. Written as DNA, the CDR3 is TGCAGTGCTACCTGGAGTGAAAAACTGTTTTTT.

The chain recombines TRBV19 with TRBJ2-7, with TRBD1 identical over 7 bases. The ends lost 3 bases at V and 4 bases at J; junction bases unmatched: 3. CDR1 and CDR2 from the germline V gene are LNHDA and SQIVND (reference sequence). The CDR3 length is 13 residues. CDR3: CASSMGQRYEQYF. In DNA, the CDR3 is TGTGCCAGTAGTATGGGACAGAGATACGAGCAGTACTTC.